These T cell receptor beta chains were read from a single sample in a study of T cells after yellow fever vaccination. MiXCR was run by TCRdb on the 5' RACE reads, yielding one entry per CDR3 protein. The table lists fewer than 350,000 distinct CDR3 sequences, roughly 8.7% of them singletons. The sequencing here drew on PBMCs, taken on the day of the first yellow fever vaccination. The receptor set was obtained from a young man who received the YFV17D yellow fever vaccine. The CDR3 runs from the conserved cysteine through the conserved F or W. A D gene is named only where the DNA matches it firmly. Only some rows state a clone size, as once, few, many or a class for expanded clones.

V gene: TRBV5-1; J gene: TRBJ1-3; clone size: NA; D gene: NA; CDR3 protein: CASSFWGLENTIYF; CDR3 DNA: TGCGCCAGCAGCTTTTGGGGGTTGGAAAACACCATATATTTT
V gene: TRBV29-1; J gene: TRBJ1-1; clone size: NA; D gene: NA; CDR3 protein: CSVADPGHRLGAFF; CDR3 DNA: TGCAGCGTCGCCGATCCGGGACACCGGTTGGGGGCTTTCTTT
V gene: TRBV4-2; J gene: TRBJ2-5; clone size: few; D gene: NA; CDR3 protein: CASSQGRGTPGLETQYF; CDR3 DNA: TGTGCCAGCAGCCAAGGTCGGGGGACCCCGGGGTTAGAGACCCAGTACTTC
V gene: TRBV20-1; J gene: TRBJ1-1; clone size: few; D gene: NA; CDR3 protein: CSARGGLGTEAFF; CDR3 DNA: TGCAGTGCTAGGGGGGGTTTAGGGACTGAAGCTTTCTTT
V gene: TRBV4-1; J gene: TRBJ1-1; clone size: NA; D gene: NA; CDR3 protein: CASSQWAGPNTEAFF; CDR3 DNA: TGCGCCAGCAGCCAATGGGCAGGGCCGAACACTGAAGCTTTCTTT
V gene: TRBV30; J gene: TRBJ1-1; clone size: many; D gene: NA; CDR3 protein: CAWSLQGEAQTEAFF; CDR3 DNA: TGTGCCTGGAGTCTTCAGGGCGAAGCGCAGACTGAAGCTTTCTTT
V gene: TRBV12-3/TRBV12-4; J gene: TRBJ2-5; clone size: NA; D gene: NA; CDR3 protein: CASSFHSTETQYF; CDR3 DNA: TGTGCCAGCAGTTTCCACAGTACAGAGACCCAGTACTTC
V gene: TRBV4-1; J gene: TRBJ2-1; clone size: many; D gene: NA; CDR3 protein: CASSQGISDNEQFF; CDR3 DNA: TGCGCCAGCAGCCAAGGGATCTCAGACAATGAGCAGTTCTTC
V gene: TRBV7-2; J gene: TRBJ1-1; clone size: many; D gene: NA; CDR3 protein: CASSRRDTFEAFF; CDR3 DNA: TGTGCCAGCAGCCGACGGGACACCTTTGAAGCTTTCTTT
V gene: TRBV15; J gene: TRBJ1-4; clone size: few; D gene: NA; CDR3 protein: CATRHGGTGLSEKLFF; CDR3 DNA: TGTGCCACCCGCCACGGCGGCACAGGGCTGAGTGAAAAACTGTTTTTT
V gene: TRBV5-6; J gene: TRBJ2-2; clone size: few; D gene: NA; CDR3 protein: CASSLDGGYGELFF; CDR3 DNA: TGTGCCAGCAGCTTGGATGGGGGGTACGGGGAGCTGTTTTTT
V gene: TRBV7-6; J gene: TRBJ2-1; clone size: few; D gene: NA; CDR3 protein: CASSLVIYNEQFF; CDR3 DNA: TGTGCCAGCAGCTTAGTGATCTACAATGAGCAGTTCTTC
V gene: TRBV7-6; J gene: TRBJ2-2; clone size: NA; D gene: TRBD1; CDR3 protein: CASSTGTGLNTGELFF; CDR3 DNA: TGTGCCAGCAGCACCGGGACAGGGCTGAACACCGGGGAGCTGTTTTTT
V gene: TRBV19; J gene: TRBJ2-5; clone size: few; D gene: TRBD2; CDR3 protein: CASSIPGLEGETQYF; CDR3 DNA: TGTGCCAGTAGTATCCCGGGACTAGAGGGAGAGACCCAGTACTTC
V gene: TRBV18; J gene: TRBJ2-4; clone size: NA; D gene: TRBD2; CDR3 protein: CASSPRLAGALSKNIQYF; CDR3 DNA: TGTGCCAGCTCACCAAGACTAGCGGGAGCCTTATCCAAAAACATTCAGTACTTC
V gene: TRBV7-2; J gene: TRBJ2-5; clone size: few; D gene: NA; CDR3 protein: CASSLGDLLGETQYF; CDR3 DNA: TGTGCCAGCAGCTTAGGGGACCTACTGGGGGAGACCCAGTACTTC
V gene: TRBV27; J gene: TRBJ1-5; clone size: many; D gene: NA; CDR3 protein: CASSLFVGGPQHF; CDR3 DNA: TGTGCCAGCAGTTTATTTGTGGGCGGCCCCCAGCATTTT
V gene: TRBV5-1; J gene: TRBJ2-5; clone size: many; D gene: NA; CDR3 protein: CASSFRGAETQYF; CDR3 DNA: TGCGCCAGCAGCTTTAGGGGGGCAGAGACCCAGTACTTC
V gene: TRBV28; J gene: TRBJ1-4; clone size: many; D gene: NA; CDR3 protein: CASSWGATNEKLFF; CDR3 DNA: TGTGCCAGCTCGTGGGGGGCAACTAATGAAAAACTGTTTTTT
V gene: TRBV5-1; J gene: TRBJ2-1; clone size: NA; D gene: TRBD1; CDR3 protein: CASSLVGQDGEQFF; CDR3 DNA: TGCGCCAGCAGCTTGGTGGGACAGGACGGTGAGCAGTTCTTC
V gene: TRBV4-2; J gene: TRBJ2-3; clone size: NA; D gene: TRBD2; CDR3 protein: CASSRSGLAGGFGTDTQYF; CDR3 DNA: TGTGCCAGCAGCCGCTCGGGACTAGCGGGGGGGTTTGGCACAGATACGCAGTATTTT
V gene: TRBV20-1; J gene: TRBJ2-1; clone size: NA; D gene: NA; CDR3 protein: CSASRDGPYNEQFF; CDR3 DNA: TGCAGTGCTAGCCGGGACGGACCCTACAATGAGCAGTTCTTC
V gene: TRBV25-1; J gene: TRBJ1-1; clone size: few; D gene: NA; CDR3 protein: CASKNPGEPEAFF; CDR3 DNA: TGTGCCAGTAAGAACCCCGGGGAGCCTGAAGCTTTCTTT
V gene: TRBV11-2; J gene: TRBJ2-3; clone size: few; D gene: TRBD2; CDR3 protein: CASSPSGFTDTQYF; CDR3 DNA: TGTGCCAGCAGCCCTAGCGGTTTCACAGATACGCAGTATTTT
V gene: TRBV7-8; J gene: TRBJ1-2; clone size: NA; D gene: NA; CDR3 protein: CASSFGSPNYGYTF; CDR3 DNA: TGTGCCAGCAGCTTTGGATCTCCTAACTATGGCTACACCTTC
V gene: TRBV3-1; J gene: TRBJ2-5; clone size: many; D gene: NA; CDR3 protein: CASSQDFETQYF; CDR3 DNA: TGTGCCAGCAGCCAAGACTTCGAGACCCAGTACTTC
V gene: TRBV6-1; J gene: TRBJ2-6; clone size: many; D gene: TRBD1; CDR3 protein: CASSGAGGEITGANVLTF; CDR3 DNA: TGTGCCAGTAGTGGGGCAGGGGGCGAAATTACTGGGGCCAACGTCCTGACTTTC
V gene: TRBV20-1; J gene: TRBJ1-2; clone size: few; D gene: TRBD1; CDR3 protein: CSARDSGTGNLGYTF; CDR3 DNA: TGCAGTGCTAGAGACTCCGGGACAGGCAATCTGGGCTACACCTTC
V gene: TRBV5-4; J gene: TRBJ1-1; clone size: many; D gene: NA; CDR3 protein: CASSLARGLNTEAFF; CDR3 DNA: TGTGCCAGCAGCTTGGCGCGGGGACTGAACACTGAAGCTTTCTTT
V gene: TRBV29-1; J gene: TRBJ2-1; clone size: few; D gene: TRBD2; CDR3 protein: CSVGARQRGYEQFF; CDR3 DNA: TGCAGCGTGGGGGCGAGGCAGCGGGGGTACGAGCAGTTCTTC
V gene: TRBV4-1; J gene: TRBJ2-7; clone size: NA; D gene: NA; CDR3 protein: CASSQVQGTYEQYF; CDR3 DNA: TGCGCCAGCAGCCAAGTGCAGGGCACCTACGAGCAGTACTTC
V gene: TRBV7-7; J gene: TRBJ2-5; clone size: NA; D gene: NA; CDR3 protein: CASSLGWGQETQYF; CDR3 DNA: TGTGCCAGCAGCTTAGGATGGGGGCAAGAGACCCAGTACTTC
V gene: TRBV5-1; J gene: TRBJ1-1; clone size: many; D gene: NA; CDR3 protein: CASSLIGREDTEAFF; CDR3 DNA: TGCGCCAGCAGCCTGATAGGGAGGGAGGACACTGAAGCTTTCTTT
V gene: TRBV9; J gene: TRBJ2-1; clone size: many; D gene: NA; CDR3 protein: CASSALNEQFF; CDR3 DNA: TGTGCCAGCAGCGCATTGAATGAGCAGTTCTTC
V gene: TRBV5-5; J gene: TRBJ1-5; clone size: NA; D gene: NA; CDR3 protein: CASSSSPRQPQHF; CDR3 DNA: TGTGCCAGCAGTTCATCTCCCCGTCAGCCCCAGCATTTT
V gene: TRBV20-1; J gene: TRBJ2-5; clone size: few; D gene: NA; CDR3 protein: CSASRQQETQYF; CDR3 DNA: TGCAGTGCTAGTCGACAGCAAGAGACCCAGTACTTC
V gene: TRBV9; J gene: TRBJ2-3; clone size: NA; D gene: NA; CDR3 protein: CASSVEGEWVTDTQYF; CDR3 DNA: TGTGCCAGCAGCGTAGAAGGGGAGTGGGTCACAGATACGCAGTATTTT
V gene: TRBV5-1; J gene: TRBJ2-1; clone size: NA; D gene: NA; CDR3 protein: CASSGGLLKVF; CDR3 DNA: TGCGCCAGCAGCGGCGGGCTGCTTAAGGTCTTC
V gene: TRBV29-1; J gene: TRBJ2-5; clone size: NA; D gene: NA; CDR3 protein: CSVEKVPGPQYF; CDR3 DNA: TGCAGCGTTGAAAAGGTGCCTGGTCCCCAGTACTTC
V gene: TRBV5-1; J gene: TRBJ2-2; clone size: NA; D gene: NA; CDR3 protein: CASSLYNGLRSTGELFF; CDR3 DNA: TGCGCCAGCAGCTTGTATAATGGGCTCAGGAGCACCGGGGAGCTGTTTTTT